This paragraph reports one TCR beta chain. The data stem from a study of shared clonotypes between healthy human individuals. On the study more broadly: For every donor, three CD4 naive, three CD4 memory, two CD8 naive and one CD8 memory plates were used.

The CDR3 loop spans 18 amino acids. V shed 0 bases and J 5 bases; nucleotides not matched to a gene: 9. From germline, CDR1 is SGHRS and CDR2 YFSETQ. When replicate PCRs were run on sorted subsets, they used about 220 ng DNA, approximately 27,000 T cell genomes. Profiling relied on immunoSEQ multiplex PCR, and the TCRdb table lists in-frame clones only, not all of them. Found here are more than 1.2 million clones, approximately 98.5% of them singletons; the top ten hold 0.36%. The gene calls are TRBV5-1 and TRBJ2-1, with 12 bases fitting TRBD2. Sequences were obtained from naive CD4+ T cells sorted from blood. Specified subset: CD45RA+ positively selected. The TCR sequence derives from a man aged 30 to 39 in good health. This CDR3 is CASSLVFSSGRANNEQFF. The DNA of the CDR3 is TGCGCCAGCAGCTTGGTGTTCTCTAGCGGGAGGGCCAACAATGAGCAGTTCTTC. Looking up the rest from reference TRBV5-1 and TRBJ2-1 gives the full variable domain: KAGVTQTPRYLIKTRGQQVTLSCSPISGHRSVSWYQQTPGQGLQFLFEYFSETQRNKGNFPGRFSGRQFSNSRSEMNVSTLELGDSALYLCASSLVFSSGRANNEQFFGPGTRLTVL.